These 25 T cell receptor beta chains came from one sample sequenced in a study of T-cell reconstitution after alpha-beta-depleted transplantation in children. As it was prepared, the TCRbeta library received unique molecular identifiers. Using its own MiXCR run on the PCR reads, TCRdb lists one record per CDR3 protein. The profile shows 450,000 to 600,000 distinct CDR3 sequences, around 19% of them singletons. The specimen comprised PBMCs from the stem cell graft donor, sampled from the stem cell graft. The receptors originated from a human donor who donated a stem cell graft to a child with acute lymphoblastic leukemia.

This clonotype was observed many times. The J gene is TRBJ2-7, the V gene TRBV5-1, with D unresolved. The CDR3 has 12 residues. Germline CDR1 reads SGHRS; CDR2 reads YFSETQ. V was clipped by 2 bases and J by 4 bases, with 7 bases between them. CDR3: CASSFERYEQYF. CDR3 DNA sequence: TGCGCCAGCAGCTTTGAAAGGTACGAGCAGTACTTC.

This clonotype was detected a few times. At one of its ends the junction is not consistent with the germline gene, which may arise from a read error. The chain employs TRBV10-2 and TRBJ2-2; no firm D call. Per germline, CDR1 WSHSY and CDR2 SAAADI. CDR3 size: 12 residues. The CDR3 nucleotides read TGCGTCAGCAGTGGGGTGGCCGGGGAGCTGTTTTTT. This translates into CVSSGVAGELFF.

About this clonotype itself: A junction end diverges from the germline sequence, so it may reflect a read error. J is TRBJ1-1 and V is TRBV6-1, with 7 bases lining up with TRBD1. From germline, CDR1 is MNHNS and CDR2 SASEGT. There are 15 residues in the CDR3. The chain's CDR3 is CATRTGGTANTEAFF. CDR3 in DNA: TGTGCCACCCGAACGGGGGGGACAGCGAACACTGAAGCCTTCTTT.

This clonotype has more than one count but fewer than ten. CDR3 bases: TGCGCCAGCAGCTCTGGCGGCCGAAATGAGCAGTTCTTC. This gives the protein CASSSGGRNEQFF. The chain links TRBV5-1 to TRBJ2-1; D uncertain. V was pared by 3 bases and J by 7 bases, with 11 bases between. The CDR3 sequence is 13 residues long. From germline, CDR1 is SGHRS and CDR2 YFSETQ.

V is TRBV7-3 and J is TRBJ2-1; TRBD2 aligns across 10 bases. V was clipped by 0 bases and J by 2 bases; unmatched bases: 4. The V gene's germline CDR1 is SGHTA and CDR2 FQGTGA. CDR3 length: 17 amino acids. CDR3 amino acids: CASSLTGTSATYNEQFF. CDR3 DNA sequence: TGTGCCAGCAGCTTAACGGGGACTAGCGCAACCTACAATGAGCAGTTCTTC.

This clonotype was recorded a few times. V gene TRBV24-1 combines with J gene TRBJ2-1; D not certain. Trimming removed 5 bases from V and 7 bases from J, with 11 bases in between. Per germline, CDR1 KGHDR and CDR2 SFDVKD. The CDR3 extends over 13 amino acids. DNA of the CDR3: TGTGCCACCAGTGGGAGCTCATGGAATGAGCAGTTCTTC. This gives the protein CATSGSSWNEQFF.

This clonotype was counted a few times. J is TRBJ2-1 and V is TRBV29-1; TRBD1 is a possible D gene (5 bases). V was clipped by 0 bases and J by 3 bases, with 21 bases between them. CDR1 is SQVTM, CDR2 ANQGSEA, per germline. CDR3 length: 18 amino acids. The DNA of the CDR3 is TGCAGCGTTGAAGATATATACCAGGGTAAATTCAGCTACAATGAGCAGTTCTTC. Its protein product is CSVEDIYQGKFSYNEQFF.

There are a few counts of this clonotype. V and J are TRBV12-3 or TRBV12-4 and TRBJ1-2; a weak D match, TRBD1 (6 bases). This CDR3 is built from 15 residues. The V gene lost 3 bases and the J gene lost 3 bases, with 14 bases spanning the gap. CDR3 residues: CASSFPEQGYYGYTF. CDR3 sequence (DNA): TGTGCCAGCAGTTTCCCCGAGCAGGGGTACTATGGCTACACCTTC.

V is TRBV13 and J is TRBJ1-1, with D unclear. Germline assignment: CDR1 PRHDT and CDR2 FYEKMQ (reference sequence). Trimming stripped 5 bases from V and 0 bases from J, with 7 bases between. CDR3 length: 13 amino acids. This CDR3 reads CASSPEVNTEAFF. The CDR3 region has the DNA TGTGCCAGCAGCCCCGAGGTGAACACTGAAGCTTTCTTT.

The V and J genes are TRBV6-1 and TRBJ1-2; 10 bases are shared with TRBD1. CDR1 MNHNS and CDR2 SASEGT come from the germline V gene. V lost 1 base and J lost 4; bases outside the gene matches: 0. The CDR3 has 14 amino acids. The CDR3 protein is CASSEGDRGYGYTF. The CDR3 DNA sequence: TGTGCCAGCAGTGAAGGGGACAGGGGCTATGGCTACACCTTC.

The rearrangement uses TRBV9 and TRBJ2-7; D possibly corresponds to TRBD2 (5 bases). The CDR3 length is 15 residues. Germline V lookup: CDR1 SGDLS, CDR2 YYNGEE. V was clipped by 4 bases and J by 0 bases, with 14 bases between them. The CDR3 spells CASSRRAESSYEQYF. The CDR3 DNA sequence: TGTGCCAGCAGCCGCAGAGCGGAAAGCTCCTACGAGCAGTACTTC. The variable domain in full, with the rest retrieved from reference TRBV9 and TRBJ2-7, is DSGVTQTPKHLITATGQRVTLRCSPRSGDLSVYWYQQSLDQGLQFLIQYYNGEERAKGNILERFSAQQFPDLHSELNLSSLELGDSALYFCASSRRAESSYEQYFGPGTRLTVT.

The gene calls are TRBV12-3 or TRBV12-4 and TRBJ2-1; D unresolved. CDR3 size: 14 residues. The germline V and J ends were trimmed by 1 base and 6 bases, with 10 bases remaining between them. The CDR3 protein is CASSLVIRSNEQFF. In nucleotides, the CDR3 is TGTGCCAGCAGTTTAGTGATTAGGAGCAATGAGCAGTTCTTC.

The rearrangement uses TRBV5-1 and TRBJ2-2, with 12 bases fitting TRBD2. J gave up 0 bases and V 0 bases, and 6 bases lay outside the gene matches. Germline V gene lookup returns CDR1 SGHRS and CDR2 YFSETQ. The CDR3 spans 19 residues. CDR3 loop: CASSLELAGGYSNTGELFF. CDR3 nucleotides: TGCGCCAGCAGCTTGGAGCTAGCGGGAGGGTACTCGAACACCGGGGAGCTGTTTTTT.

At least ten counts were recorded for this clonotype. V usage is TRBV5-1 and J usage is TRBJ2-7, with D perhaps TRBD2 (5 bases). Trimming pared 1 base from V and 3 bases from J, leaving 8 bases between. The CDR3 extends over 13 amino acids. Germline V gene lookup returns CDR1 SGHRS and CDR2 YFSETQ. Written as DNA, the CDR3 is TGCGCCAGCAGCTTGCAAGCGGACTACGAGCAGTACTTC. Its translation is CASSLQADYEQYF. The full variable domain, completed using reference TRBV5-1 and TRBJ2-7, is KAGVTQTPRYLIKTRGQQVTLSCSPISGHRSVSWYQQTPGQGLQFLFEYFSETQRNKGNFPGRFSGRQFSNSRSEMNVSTLELGDSALYLCASSLQADYEQYFGPGTRLTVT.

The CDR3 nucleotides read TGTGCCAGCAGTGTAGGGACTAGCAATATCTACGAGCAGTACTTC. Amino acids: CASSVGTSNIYEQYF. The rearrangement joins TRBV2 to TRBJ2-7, with 9 bases that match TRBD2. This CDR3 has 15 amino acids. Germline V gene sequence: CDR1 SNHLY, CDR2 FYNNEI. The trim removed 4 bases at V and 3 bases at J, leaving 7 bases unmatched.

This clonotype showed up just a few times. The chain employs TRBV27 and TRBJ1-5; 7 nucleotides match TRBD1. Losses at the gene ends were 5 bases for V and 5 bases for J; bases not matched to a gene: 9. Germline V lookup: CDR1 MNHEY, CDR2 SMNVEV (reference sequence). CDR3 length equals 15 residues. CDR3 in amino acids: CASSPRPGGYQPQHF. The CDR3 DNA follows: TGTGCCAGCAGTCCCAGACCAGGGGGGTATCAGCCCCAGCATTTT.

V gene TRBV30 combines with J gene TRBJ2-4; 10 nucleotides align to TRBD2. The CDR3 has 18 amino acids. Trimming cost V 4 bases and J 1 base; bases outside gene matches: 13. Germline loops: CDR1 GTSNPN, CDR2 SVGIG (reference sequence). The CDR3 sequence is CAWNPSGSSESAKNIQYF. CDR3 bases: TGTGCCTGGAACCCTAGCGGGAGCTCGGAATCGGCCAAAAACATTCAGTACTTC.

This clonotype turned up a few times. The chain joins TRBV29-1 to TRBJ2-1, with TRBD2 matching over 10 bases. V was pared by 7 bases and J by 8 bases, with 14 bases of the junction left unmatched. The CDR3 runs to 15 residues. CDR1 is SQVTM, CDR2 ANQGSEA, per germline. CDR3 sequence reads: CSARPGLANGYEQFF. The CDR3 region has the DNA TGCAGCGCGAGGCCGGGACTAGCGAACGGGTATGAGCAGTTCTTC.

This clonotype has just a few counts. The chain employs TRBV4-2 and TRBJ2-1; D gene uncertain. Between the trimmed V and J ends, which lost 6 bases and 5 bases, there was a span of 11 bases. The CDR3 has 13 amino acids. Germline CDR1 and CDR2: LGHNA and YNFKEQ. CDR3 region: CASREVRNNEQFF. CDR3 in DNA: TGTGCCAGCAGGGAAGTCAGGAACAATGAGCAGTTCTTC.

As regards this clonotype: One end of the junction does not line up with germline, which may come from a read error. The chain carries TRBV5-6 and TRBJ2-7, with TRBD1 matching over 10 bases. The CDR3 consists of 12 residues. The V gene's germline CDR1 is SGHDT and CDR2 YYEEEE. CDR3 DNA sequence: TGTGCCAGCAGTACCGGGACAGGGGATCCGTTCTTC. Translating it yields CASSTGTGDPFF.

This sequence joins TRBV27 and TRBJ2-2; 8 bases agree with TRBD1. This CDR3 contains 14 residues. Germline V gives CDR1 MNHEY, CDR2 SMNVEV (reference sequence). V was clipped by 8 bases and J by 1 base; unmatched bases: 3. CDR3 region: CASVGTGNTGELFF. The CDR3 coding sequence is TGTGCCAGCGTAGGGACAGGGAACACCGGGGAGCTGTTTTTT.

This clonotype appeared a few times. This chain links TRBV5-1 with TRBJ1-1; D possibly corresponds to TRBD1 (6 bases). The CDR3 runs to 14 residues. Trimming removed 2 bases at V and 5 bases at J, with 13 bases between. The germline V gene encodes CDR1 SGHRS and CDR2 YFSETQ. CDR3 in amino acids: CASSFRSGVTEAFF. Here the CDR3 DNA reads TGCGCCAGCAGCTTCCGATCAGGGGTGACTGAAGCTTTCTTT.

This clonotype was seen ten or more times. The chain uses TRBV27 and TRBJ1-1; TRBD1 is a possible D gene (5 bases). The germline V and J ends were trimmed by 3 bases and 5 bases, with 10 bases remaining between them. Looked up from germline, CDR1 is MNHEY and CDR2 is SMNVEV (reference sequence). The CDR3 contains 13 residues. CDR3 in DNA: TGTGCCAGCAGTTTGGCAGGGCTGACTGAAGCTTTCTTT. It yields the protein CASSLAGLTEAFF.

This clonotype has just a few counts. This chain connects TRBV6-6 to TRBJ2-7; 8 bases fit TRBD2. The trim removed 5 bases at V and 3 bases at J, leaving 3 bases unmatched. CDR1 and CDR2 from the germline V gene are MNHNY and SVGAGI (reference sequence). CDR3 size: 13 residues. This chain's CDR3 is CASSGGLVYEQYF. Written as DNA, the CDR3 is TGTGCCAGCAGTGGGGGACTAGTCTACGAGCAGTACTTC.

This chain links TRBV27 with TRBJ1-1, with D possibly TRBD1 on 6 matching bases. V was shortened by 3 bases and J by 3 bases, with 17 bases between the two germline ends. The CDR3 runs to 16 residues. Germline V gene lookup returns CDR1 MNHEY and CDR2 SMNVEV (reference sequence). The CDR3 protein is CASSLKPGHPYTEAFF. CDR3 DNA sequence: TGTGCCAGCAGTTTGAAGCCGGGACACCCATACACTGAAGCTTTCTTT.